The entry that follows covers one T cell receptor beta chain sequence. This entry comes from a study of blood T cell repertoires in COVID-19. Whole-study context: T cells, B-cell-depleted T cells, or PBMCs provided the cDNA or gDNA that served as material.

Under the authors' procedure: Counts of nucleated cells, estimated from reference gene primer amplification, were obtained. The repertoire was sequenced with immunoSEQ multiplex PCR; TCRdb's copy has only in-frame clones and lacks some. V and J calls plus clone size are reproduced from that table; the DNA served to infer D and trimming. This sample has approximately 60,000 clones; roughly four fifths occur once, and the top ten carry just under 15%. CDR3 size: 15 residues. The ends lost 5 bases at V and 6 bases at J; junction bases unmatched: 9. Per germline, CDR1 SGHRS and CDR2 YFSETQ. The sample taken for sequencing was peripheral blood. The chain combines TRBV5-1 with TRBJ2-2; 8 nucleotides agree with TRBD2. This TCR was sampled from a man older than 75 with acute or convalescent COVID-19. CDR3 amino acids: CASRGPGLASGELFF. In DNA, the CDR3 is TGCGCCAGCAGGGGGCCCGGACTAGCTTCCGGGGAGCTGTTTTTT.